This T cell receptor beta chain was captured by sequencing in a study of human T cells and chemical hapten exposure. Comment on this clonotype: At one end, the junction sequence differs from germline, possibly due to a read error.

Via MiXCR, TCRdb re-called the RACE reads, giving one row per CDR3 protein. The sample gives about 110,000 distinct CDR3 sequences, roughly 12% of which show up once; roughly 1.5% is in the top ten. Germline V gives CDR1 MNHEY, CDR2 SMNVEV (reference sequence). The CDR3 has 16 residues. Time point given: pre-sensitization, week 0. Documented treatment: therapeutic diphenylcyclopropenone sensitization with weekly scalp DPC. This receptor was identified in a woman in her 50s with alopecia areata. Some clones in this sample may be carry-over from other donors' samples. V and J are TRBV27 and TRBJ1-2, with TRBD1 identical over 8 bases. This sample comprised whole blood, obtained in connection with sensitization to the hapten diphenylcyclopropenone (DPC). The chain's CDR3 is CASSERIGQGLYGHTF. CDR3 bases: TGTGCCAGCAGTGAACGTATCGGACAGGGCCTCTATGGCCACACCTTC.